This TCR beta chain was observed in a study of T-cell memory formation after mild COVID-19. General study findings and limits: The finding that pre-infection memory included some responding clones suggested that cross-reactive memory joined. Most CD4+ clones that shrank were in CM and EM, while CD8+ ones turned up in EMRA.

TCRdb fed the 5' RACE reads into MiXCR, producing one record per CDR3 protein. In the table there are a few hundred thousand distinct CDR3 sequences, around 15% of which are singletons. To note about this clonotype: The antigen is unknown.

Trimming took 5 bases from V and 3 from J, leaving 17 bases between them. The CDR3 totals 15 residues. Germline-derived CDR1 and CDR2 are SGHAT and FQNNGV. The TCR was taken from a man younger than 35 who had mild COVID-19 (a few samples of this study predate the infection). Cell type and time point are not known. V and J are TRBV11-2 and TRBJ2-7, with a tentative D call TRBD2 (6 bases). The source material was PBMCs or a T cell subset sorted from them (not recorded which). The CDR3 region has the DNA TGTGCCAGCAGCAGCTCGGAGGGACCACACTACGAGCAGTACTTC. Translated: CASSSSEGPHYEQYF.